Listed here are 2 T cell receptor beta chains from one sample, sequenced in a study of blood T cell repertoires in COVID-19. Using immunoSEQ multiplex PCR, the repertoire was profiled, and TCRdb retains in-frame clones only, with some absent. Of about 210,000 clones listed, about 84% are singletons. Sequenced material: peripheral blood. These receptors all come from a woman of 80 years or more with COVID-19, enrolled during active disease.

The gene calls are TRBV11-2 and TRBJ1-5; the D gene is possibly TRBD1 (6 bases). Trimming removed 5 bases from V and 0 bases from J, with 8 bases in between. Germline CDR1 reads SGHAT; CDR2 reads FQNNGV. CDR3 length equals 14 residues. As DNA, the CDR3 is TGTGCCAGCAGCCAAGGGGGTAGCAATCAGCCCCAGCATTTT. Amino acid sequence: CASSQGGSNQPQHF.

The chain has TRBV29-1 and TRBJ2-5, with D possibly matching TRBD1 (5 bases). The CDR3 length is 13 residues. The germline gives CDR1 SQVTM, CDR2 ANQGSEA. Deletions cut 4 bases from V and 4 bases from J, with 13 bases between. The chain's CDR3 is CSVAPRQRETQYF. The CDR3 nucleotides read TGCAGCGTTGCCCCACGACAGAGAGAGACCCAGTACTTC.